This is a list of T cell receptor beta chains from one sample in a study of shared T cell receptors in the human thymus. The assay was immunoSEQ multiplex PCR, and TCRdb's table has in-frame clones only and misses some. The table records about 660,000 clones, approximately 90% of them present only once. The same data also contributed to another study, on human thymus T cells.

Sequenced: thymocytes. Receptor source: a boy under two years old with a congenital heart defect. Each CDR3 is given with its conserved first and last residue. D genes are given only for firm matches. Not every row has a clone size; where given, it reads once, few, many or a size class.

d_gene,abundance,v_gene,j_gene,CDR3aa,CDR3nt
TRBD1,.,TRBV4-2,TRBJ2-3,CASSPNFQQGERSTDTQYF,TGTGCCAGCAGCCCAAATTTTCAACAGGGGGAAAGGAGCACAGATACGCAGTATTTT
.,.,TRBV13,TRBJ1-5,CASSSSGDGTQPQHF,TGTGCCAGCAGCTCCTCGGGGGATGGGACCCAGCCCCAGCATTTT
TRBD2,.,TRBV29-1,TRBJ2-1,CSVEDRPGGYNEQFF,TGCAGCGTTGAAGATCGTCCGGGAGGCTACAATGAGCAGTTCTTC
TRBD2,once,TRBV29-1,TRBJ2-3,CSVEDLLAADTDTQYF,TGCAGCGTTGAAGATCTACTAGCGGCGGACACAGATACGCAGTATTTT
TRBD2,.,TRBV9,TRBJ2-3,CASSVAPSGRAGGTDTQYF,TGTGCCAGCAGCGTAGCGCCCAGCGGGAGGGCCGGGGGCACAGATACGCAGTATTTT
TRBD1,.,TRBV5-4,TRBJ2-1,CASSFGWTGVNEQFF,TGTGCCAGCAGCTTCGGATGGACAGGGGTCAATGAGCAGTTCTTC
TRBD1,.,TRBV7-8,TRBJ1-1,CASSGQGHTEAFF,TGTGCCAGCAGCGGACAGGGTCACACTGAAGCTTTCTTT
TRBD1,.,TRBV28,TRBJ1-3,CASSARDSPDTIYF,TGTGCCAGCAGCGCCCGGGACAGCCCGGACACCATATATTTT
.,.,TRBV4-3,TRBJ1-1,CASSQEEEFDPNTEAFF,TGCGCCAGCAGCCAAGAAGAGGAGTTTGACCCGAACACTGAAGCTTTCTTT
.,.,TRBV7-3,TRBJ2-3,CASSLTPPDTQYF,TGTGCCAGCAGCTTAACTCCTCCGGATACGCAGTATTTT
TRBD1,once,TRBV12-5,TRBJ1-1,CASETHRGMNTEAFF,TGTGCTAGCGAGACCCACAGGGGCATGAACACTGAAGCTTTCTTT
TRBD1,.,TRBV6-5,TRBJ2-1,CASSYEDRDGEQFF,TGTGCCAGCAGTTACGAGGACAGGGACGGTGAGCAGTTCTTC
.,once,TRBV7-8,TRBJ1-5,CASSLERRSTNQPQHF,TGTGCCAGCAGCTTAGAGCGCCGCTCCACCAATCAGCCCCAGCATTTT
.,.,TRBV2,TRBJ1-1,CASRREEEEDTEAFF,TGTGCCAGCAGGCGTGAGGAGGAAGAGGACACTGAAGCTTTCTTT
.,.,TRBV12-2,TRBJ2-7,CASRFLGGRDLYEQYF,TGTGCAAGTCGCTTTTTAGGCGGGAGGGACCTCTACGAGCAGTACTTC
.,.,TRBV14,TRBJ1-5,CASSPRGTNQPQHF,TGTGCCAGCAGCCCACGGGGGACCAATCAGCCCCAGCATTTT
TRBD2,.,TRBV13,TRBJ2-7,CASSLGSGSNYEQYF,TGTGCCAGCAGCTTAGGAAGCGGGAGTAATTACGAGCAGTACTTC
TRBD2,.,TRBV27,TRBJ2-7,CASSRKRGGSYEQYF,TGTGCCAGCAGTCGAAAACGCGGGGGCTCCTACGAGCAGTACTTC
.,.,TRBV4-3,TRBJ2-1,CASSLSLEPTYNEQFF,TGCGCCAGCAGCCTGTCCCTGGAGCCGACTTACAATGAGCAGTTCTTC
TRBD2,.,TRBV18,TRBJ2-7,CASSPGLAGDEQYF,TGTGCCAGCTCACCGGGACTAGCGGGAGACGAGCAGTACTTC